This TCR beta chain comes out of a study of cytomegalovirus exposure and HLA in healthy donors. Study-level results: A missense DCLRE1C variant was associated with V- and J-gene trimming of TCR beta chains in a later analysis, and an independent cohort replicated the association.

The PCR contained 60 Vbeta and 13 Jbeta primers. Only in-frame clones appear in the TCRdb table, and some are missing; sequencing was by immunoSEQ multiplex PCR. The sample carries around 130,000 clones, around 80% recorded once. Remarks on this clone: The target antigen is unknown.

Trimming removed 10 bases from V and 3 bases from J, with 18 bases in between. Germline CDR1 and CDR2: MDHEN and SYDVKM. This CDR3 has 14 residues. The chain uses TRBV28 and TRBJ1-1; D may be TRBD1 (5 bases). The source is a man aged 25-45 years in good health and CMV-seronegative. Sequenced sample: PBMCs. CDR3 in DNA: TGTGCCACCAGCCGCCTCGACAGTTACACTGAAGCTTTCTTT. Its protein product is CATSRLDSYTEAFF.